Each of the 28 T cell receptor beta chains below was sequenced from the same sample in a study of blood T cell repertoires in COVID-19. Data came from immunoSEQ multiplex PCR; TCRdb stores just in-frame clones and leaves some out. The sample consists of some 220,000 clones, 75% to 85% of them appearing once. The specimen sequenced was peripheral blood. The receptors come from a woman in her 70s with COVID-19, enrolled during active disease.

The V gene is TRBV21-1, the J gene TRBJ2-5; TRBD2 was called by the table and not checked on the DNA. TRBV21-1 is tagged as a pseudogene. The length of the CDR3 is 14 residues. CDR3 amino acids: CAILGGVPEETQYF. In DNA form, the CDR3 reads TGTGCCATCCTAGGCGGGGTTCCCGAGGAGACCCAGTACTTC.

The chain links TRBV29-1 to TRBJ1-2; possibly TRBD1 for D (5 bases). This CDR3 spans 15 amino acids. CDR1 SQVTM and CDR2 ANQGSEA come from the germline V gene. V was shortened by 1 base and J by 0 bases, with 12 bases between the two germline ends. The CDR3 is CSVEAPGGPNYGYTF. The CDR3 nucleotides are TGCAGCGTTGAAGCTCCGGGGGGACCTAACTATGGCTACACCTTC.

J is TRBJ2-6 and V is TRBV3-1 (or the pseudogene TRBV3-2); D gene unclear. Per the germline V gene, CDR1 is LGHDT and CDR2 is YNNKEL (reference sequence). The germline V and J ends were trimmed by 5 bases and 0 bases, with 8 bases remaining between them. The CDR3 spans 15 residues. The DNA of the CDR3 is TGTGCCAGCAGCGGCGGAAGCTCTGGGGCCAACGTCCTGACTTTC. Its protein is CASSGGSSGANVLTF.

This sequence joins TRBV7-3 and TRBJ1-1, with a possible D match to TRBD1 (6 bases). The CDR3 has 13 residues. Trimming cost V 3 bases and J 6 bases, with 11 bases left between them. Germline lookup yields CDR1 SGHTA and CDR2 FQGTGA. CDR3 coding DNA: TGTGCCAGCAGCTTGTCGCGGACAGCTGAAGCTTTCTTT. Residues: CASSLSRTAEAFF.

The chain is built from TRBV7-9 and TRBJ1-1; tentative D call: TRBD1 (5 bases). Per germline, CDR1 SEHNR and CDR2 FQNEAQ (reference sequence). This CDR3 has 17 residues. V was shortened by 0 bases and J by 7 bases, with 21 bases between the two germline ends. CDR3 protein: CASSLAAGGEGRSEAFF. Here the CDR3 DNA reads TGTGCCAGCAGCTTAGCGGCAGGAGGGGAGGGTCGTAGTGAAGCTTTCTTT.

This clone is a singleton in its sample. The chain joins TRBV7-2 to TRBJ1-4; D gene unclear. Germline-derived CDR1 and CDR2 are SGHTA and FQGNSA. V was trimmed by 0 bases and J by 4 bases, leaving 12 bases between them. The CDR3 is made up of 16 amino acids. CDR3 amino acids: CASSLARGGGNEKLFF. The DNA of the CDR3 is TGTGCCAGCAGCTTAGCGAGAGGAGGAGGTAATGAAAAACTGTTTTTT.

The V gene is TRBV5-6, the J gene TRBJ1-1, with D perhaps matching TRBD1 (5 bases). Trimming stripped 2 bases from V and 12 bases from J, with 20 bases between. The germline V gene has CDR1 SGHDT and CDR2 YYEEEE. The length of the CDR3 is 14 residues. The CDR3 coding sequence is TGTGCCAGCAGCTTAGTACCGGGACTCGAGTTAACTTTCTTT. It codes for CASSLVPGLELTFF.

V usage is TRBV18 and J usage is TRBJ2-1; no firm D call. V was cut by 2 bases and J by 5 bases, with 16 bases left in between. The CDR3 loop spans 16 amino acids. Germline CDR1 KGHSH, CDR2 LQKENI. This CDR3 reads CASSPVSARVDNEQFF. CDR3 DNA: TGTGCCAGCTCACCAGTCTCAGCGAGAGTAGACAATGAGCAGTTCTTC.

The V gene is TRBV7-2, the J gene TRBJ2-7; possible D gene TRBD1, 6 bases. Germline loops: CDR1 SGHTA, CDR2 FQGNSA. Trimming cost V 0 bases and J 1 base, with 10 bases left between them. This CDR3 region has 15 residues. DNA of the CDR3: TGTGCCAGCAGCTTAGCTTGGCAGGGGTCCTACGAGCAGTACTTC. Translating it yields CASSLAWQGSYEQYF.

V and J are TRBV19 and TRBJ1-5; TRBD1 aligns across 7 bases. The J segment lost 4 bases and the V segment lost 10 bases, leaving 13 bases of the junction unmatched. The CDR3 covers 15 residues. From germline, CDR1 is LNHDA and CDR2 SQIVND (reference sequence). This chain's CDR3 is CATKYRDRRNQPQHF. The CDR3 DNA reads TGTGCCACCAAGTACCGGGACAGAAGGAATCAGCCCCAGCATTTT.

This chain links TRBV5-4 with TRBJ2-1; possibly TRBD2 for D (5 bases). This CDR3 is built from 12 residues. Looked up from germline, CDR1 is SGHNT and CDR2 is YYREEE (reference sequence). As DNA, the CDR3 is TGTGTGTCGGGGAGCTCCTACAATGAGCAGTTCTTC. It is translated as CVSGSSYNEQFF.

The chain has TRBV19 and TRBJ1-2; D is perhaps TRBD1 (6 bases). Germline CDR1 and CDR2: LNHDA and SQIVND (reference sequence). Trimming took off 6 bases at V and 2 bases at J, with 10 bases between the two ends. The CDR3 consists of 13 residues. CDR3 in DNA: TGTGCCAGTAGGAGACAGGCAAACTATGGCTACACCTTC. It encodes CASRRQANYGYTF. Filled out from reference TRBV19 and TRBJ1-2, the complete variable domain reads DGGITQSPKYLFRKEGQNVTLSCEQNLNHDAMYWYRQDPGQGLRLIYYSQIVNDFQKGDIAEGYSVSREKKESFPLTVTSAQKNPTAFYLCASRRQANYGYTFGSGTRLTVV.

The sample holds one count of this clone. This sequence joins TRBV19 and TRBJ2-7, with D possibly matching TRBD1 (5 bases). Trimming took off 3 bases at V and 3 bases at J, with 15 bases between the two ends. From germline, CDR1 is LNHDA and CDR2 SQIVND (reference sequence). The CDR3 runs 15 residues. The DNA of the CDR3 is TGTGCCAGTAGTATGCAGGACAATCTTGACTACGAGCAGTACTTC. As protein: CASSMQDNLDYEQYF.

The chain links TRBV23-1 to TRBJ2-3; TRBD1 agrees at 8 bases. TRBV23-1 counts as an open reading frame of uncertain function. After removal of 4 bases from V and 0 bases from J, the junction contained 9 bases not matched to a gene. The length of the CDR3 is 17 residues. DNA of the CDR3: TGCGCCAGCAGTCGAAATCCGCGGACAGGGAGCACAGATACGCAGTATTTT. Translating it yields CASSRNPRTGSTDTQYF.

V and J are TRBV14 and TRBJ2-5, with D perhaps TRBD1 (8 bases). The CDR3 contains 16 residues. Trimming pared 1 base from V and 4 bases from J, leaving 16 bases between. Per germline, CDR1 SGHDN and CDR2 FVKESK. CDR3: CASSQGSTGEGETQYF. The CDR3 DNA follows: TGTGCCAGCAGCCAAGGGTCGACAGGGGAGGGAGAGACCCAGTACTTC.

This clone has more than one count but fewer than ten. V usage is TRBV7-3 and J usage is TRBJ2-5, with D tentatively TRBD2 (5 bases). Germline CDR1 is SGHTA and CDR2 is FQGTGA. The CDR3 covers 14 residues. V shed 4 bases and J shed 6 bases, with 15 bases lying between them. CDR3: CASSSYLAPQTQYF. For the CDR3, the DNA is TGTGCCAGCAGCTCATACTTAGCGCCCCAGACCCAGTACTTC.

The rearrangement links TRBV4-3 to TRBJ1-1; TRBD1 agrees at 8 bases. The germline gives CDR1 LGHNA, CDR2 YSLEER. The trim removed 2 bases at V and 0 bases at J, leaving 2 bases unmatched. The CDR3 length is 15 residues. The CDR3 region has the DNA TGCGCCAGCAGCCAAACAGGGGGGGTGAACACTGAAGCTTTCTTT. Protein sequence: CASSQTGGVNTEAFF.

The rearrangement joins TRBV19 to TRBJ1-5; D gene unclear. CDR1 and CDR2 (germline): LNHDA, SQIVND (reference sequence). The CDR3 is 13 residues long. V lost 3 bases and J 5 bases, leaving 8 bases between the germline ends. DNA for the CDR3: TGTGCCAGTAGTATGAGCGGGGATCAGCCCCAGCATTTT. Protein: CASSMSGDQPQHF.

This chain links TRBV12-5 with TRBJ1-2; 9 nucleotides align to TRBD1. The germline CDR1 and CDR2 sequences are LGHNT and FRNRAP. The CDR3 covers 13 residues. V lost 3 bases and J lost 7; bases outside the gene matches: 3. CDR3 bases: TGTGCTAGTGGTTTTACAGGGGGCCCTGGCTACACCTTC. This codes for CASGFTGGPGYTF.

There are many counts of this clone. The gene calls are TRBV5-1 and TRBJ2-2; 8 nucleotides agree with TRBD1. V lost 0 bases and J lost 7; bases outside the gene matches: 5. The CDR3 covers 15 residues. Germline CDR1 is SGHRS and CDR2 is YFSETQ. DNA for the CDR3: TGCGCCAGCAGCTTGGCAGGGGGCGCATACGGGGAGCTGTTTTTT. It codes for CASSLAGGAYGELFF.

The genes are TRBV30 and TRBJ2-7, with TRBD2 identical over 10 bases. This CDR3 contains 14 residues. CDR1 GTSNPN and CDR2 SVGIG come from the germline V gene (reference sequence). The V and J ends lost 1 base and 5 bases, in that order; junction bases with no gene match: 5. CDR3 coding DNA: TGTGCCTGGAGTGGCGGACTAGCGGTCCACGAGCAGTACTTC. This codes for CAWSGGLAVHEQYF. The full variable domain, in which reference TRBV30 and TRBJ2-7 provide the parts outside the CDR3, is SQTIHQWPATLVQPVGSPLSLECTVEGTSNPNLYWYRQAAGRGLQLLFYSVGIGQISSEVPQNLSASRPQDRQFILSSKKLLLSDSGFYLCAWSGGLAVHEQYFGPGTRLTVT.

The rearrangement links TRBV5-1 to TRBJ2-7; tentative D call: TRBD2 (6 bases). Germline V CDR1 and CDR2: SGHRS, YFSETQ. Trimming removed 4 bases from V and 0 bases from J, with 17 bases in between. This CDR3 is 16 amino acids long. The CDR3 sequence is CASSPGAGLSSYEQYF. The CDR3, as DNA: TGCGCCAGCAGCCCAGGAGCGGGCCTGAGCTCCTACGAGCAGTACTTC.

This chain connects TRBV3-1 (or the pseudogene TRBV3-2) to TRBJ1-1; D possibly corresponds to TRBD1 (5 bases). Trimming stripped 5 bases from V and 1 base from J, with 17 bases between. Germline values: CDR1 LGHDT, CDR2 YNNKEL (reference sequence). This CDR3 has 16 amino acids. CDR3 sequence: CASSAWGVRQNTEAFF. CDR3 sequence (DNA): TGTGCCAGCAGCGCTTGGGGGGTCAGACAGAACACTGAAGCTTTCTTT.

The CDR3 loop is CASSLVRVIPTSPGNGYTF. The CDR3 DNA follows: TGTGCCAGCAGCTTAGTCAGGGTTATTCCGACAAGTCCTGGGAATGGCTACACCTTC. This chain uses TRBV7-8 with TRBJ1-2, with D tentatively TRBD1 (5 bases). Germline-derived CDR1 and CDR2 are SGHVS and FQNEAQ. Deletions cut 1 base from V and 6 bases from J, with 27 bases between. This CDR3 is built from 19 residues.

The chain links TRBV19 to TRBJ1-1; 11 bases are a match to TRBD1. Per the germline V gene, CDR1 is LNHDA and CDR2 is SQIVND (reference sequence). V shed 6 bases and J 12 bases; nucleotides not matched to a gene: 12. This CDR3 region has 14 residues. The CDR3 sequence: CASRYGRGQGETFF. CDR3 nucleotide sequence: TGTGCCAGTAGGTATGGAAGGGGACAGGGGGAAACTTTCTTT.

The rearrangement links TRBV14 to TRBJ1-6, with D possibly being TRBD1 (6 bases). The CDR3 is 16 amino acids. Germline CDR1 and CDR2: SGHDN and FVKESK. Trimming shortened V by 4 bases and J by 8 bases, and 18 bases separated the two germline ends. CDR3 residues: CASSPPGRGPYSPLHF. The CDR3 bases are TGTGCCAGCAGCCCCCCGGGCAGGGGACCGTATTCACCCCTCCACTTT.

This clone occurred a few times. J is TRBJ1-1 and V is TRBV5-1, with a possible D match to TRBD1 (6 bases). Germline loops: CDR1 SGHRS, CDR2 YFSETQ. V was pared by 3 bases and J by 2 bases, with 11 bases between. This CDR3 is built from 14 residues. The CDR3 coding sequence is TGCGCCAGCAGCTCGGACAGCTCAAACACTGAAGCTTTCTTT. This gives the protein CASSSDSSNTEAFF.

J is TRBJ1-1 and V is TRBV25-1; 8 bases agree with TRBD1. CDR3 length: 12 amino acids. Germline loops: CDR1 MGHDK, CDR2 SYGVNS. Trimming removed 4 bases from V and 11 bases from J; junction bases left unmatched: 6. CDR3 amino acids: CASSAPDRAAFF. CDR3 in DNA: TGTGCCAGCAGTGCCCCGGACAGGGCGGCTTTCTTT. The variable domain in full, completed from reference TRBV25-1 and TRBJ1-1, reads EADIYQTPRYLVIGTGKKITLECSQTMGHDKMYWYQQDPGMELHLIHYSYGVNSTEKGDLSSESTVSRIRTEHFPLTLESARPSHTSQYLCASSAPDRAAFFGQGTRLTVV.